This TCR beta chain emerged from a study of cytomegalovirus exposure and HLA in healthy donors. Study-level points and caveats: Several of the most significant clusters appeared linked to common viral pathogens, based on a later analysis. There were 150 to 200 TCR beta chains listed as cytomegalovirus-associated. Researchers had no immune exposure information except CMV serostatus available.

A remark on this clone: Its matching antigen is unknown. The same CDR3 is also encoded by other DNA sequences in this sample.

Between the trimmed V and J ends, which lost 4 bases and 2 bases, there was a span of 8 bases. The CDR3 is 13 residues long. The germline CDR1 and CDR2 sequences are ENHRY and SYGVKD. This PCR relied on a set of 60 Vbeta primers and 13 Jbeta primers. Produced via immunoSEQ multiplex PCR; TCRdb's table is partial and in-frame only. The table shows 200,000 or so clones, with roughly 80% occurring only once. Sequenced sample: PBMCs. This chain connects TRBV10-3 to TRBJ1-2; D gene uncertain. The TCR sequence derives from a woman between 25 and 40 years old in good health and CMV-seronegative. The CDR3 here is CAISGGANYGYTF. For the CDR3, the DNA is TGTGCCATCAGTGGTGGAGCGAACTATGGCTACACCTTC.